This TCR beta chain emerged from a study of blood T cell repertoires in COVID-19. Method: immunoSEQ multiplex PCR; TCRdb's copy keeps in-frame clones and lacks some. There are 80,000 to 95,000 clones in the sample; 80% to 85% occur only once, and around 40% lies in the top ten. This CDR3 region has 11 residues. V lost 5 bases to trimming and J lost 9 bases, with 10 bases between them. Germline V gives CDR1 MNHEY, CDR2 SVGEGT. This clone appeared once. The material sequenced was peripheral blood. V gene TRBV6-2 or TRBV6-3 combines with J gene TRBJ1-1; the D is unclear. This sequence was found in an elderly man with acute or convalescent COVID-19. The CDR3 DNA sequence: TGTGCCAGCAGTGCGGCGAAGAAAGCTTTCTTT. Amino acids: CASSAAKKAFF.